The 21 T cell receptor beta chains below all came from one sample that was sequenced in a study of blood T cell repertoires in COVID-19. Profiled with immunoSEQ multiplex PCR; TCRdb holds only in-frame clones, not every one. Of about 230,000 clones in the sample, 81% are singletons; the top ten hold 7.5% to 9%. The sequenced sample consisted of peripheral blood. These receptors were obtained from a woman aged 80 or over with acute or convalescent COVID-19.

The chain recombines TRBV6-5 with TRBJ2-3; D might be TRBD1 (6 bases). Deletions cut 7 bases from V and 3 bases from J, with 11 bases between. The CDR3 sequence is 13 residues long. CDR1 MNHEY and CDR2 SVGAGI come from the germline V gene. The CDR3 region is CASKQGGTDTQYF. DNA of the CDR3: TGTGCCAGCAAACAGGGTGGTACAGATACGCAGTATTTT.

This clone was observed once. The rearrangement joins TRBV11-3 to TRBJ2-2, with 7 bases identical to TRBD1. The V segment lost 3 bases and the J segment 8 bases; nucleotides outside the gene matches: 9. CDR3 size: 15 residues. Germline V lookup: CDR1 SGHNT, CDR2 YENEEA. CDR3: CASSLAGTAGGELFF. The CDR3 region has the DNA TGTGCCAGCAGCTTGGCAGGGACAGCAGGGGGGGAGCTGTTTTTT.

Here the CDR3 reads CASSLGLARVNDNEQFF. The CDR3 DNA follows: TGCGCCAGCAGCCTAGGACTAGCCCGAGTAAACGACAATGAGCAGTTCTTC. The rearrangement joins TRBV5-1 to TRBJ2-1; 8 bases agree with TRBD2. The junction had 14 bases not matched to a gene; V was cut back by 4 bases and J by 5 bases. The length of the CDR3 is 17 residues. Germline V gene data show CDR1 as SGHRS and CDR2 as YFSETQ.

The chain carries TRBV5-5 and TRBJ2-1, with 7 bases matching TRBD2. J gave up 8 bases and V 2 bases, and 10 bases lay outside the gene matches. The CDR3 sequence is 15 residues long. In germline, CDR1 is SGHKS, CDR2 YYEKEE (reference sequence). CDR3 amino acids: CASSFIVGGTHEQFF. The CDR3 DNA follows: TGTGCCAGCAGCTTTATTGTGGGAGGGACCCATGAGCAGTTCTTC.

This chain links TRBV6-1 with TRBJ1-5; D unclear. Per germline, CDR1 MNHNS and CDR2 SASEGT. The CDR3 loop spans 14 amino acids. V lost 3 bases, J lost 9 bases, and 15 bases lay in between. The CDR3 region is CASSDKNASGPQHF. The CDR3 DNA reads TGTGCCAGCAGTGATAAGAACGCCTCAGGGCCCCAGCATTTT.

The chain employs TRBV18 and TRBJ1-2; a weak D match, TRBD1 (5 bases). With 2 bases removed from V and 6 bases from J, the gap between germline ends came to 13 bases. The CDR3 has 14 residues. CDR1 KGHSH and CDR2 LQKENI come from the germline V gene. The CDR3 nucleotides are TGTGCCAGCTCACCAAGGGGAGGGGAGGATGGCTACACCTTC. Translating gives CASSPRGGEDGYTF.

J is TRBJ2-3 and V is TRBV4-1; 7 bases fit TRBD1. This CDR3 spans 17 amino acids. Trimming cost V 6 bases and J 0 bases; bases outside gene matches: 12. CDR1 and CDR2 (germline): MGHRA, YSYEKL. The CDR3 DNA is TGCGCCAGCAGACCTACTTCTGGACAGGCTAGCACAGATACGCAGTATTTT. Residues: CASRPTSGQASTDTQYF.

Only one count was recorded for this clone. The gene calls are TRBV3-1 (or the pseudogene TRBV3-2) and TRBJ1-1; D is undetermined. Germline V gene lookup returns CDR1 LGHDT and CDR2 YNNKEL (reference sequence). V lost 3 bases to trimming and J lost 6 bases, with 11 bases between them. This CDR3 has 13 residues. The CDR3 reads CASSQFDEAEAFF. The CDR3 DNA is TGTGCCAGCAGCCAGTTCGATGAGGCTGAAGCTTTCTTT.

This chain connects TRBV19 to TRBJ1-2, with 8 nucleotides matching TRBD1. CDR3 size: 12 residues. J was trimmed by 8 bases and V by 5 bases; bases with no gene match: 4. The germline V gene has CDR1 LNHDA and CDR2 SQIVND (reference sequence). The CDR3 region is CASSDRGTGYTF. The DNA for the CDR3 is TGTGCCAGTAGTGACAGGGGAACCGGCTACACCTTC.

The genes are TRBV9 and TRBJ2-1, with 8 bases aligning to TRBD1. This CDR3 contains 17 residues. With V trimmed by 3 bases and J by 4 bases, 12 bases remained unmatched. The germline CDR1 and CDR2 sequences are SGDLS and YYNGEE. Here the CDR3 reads CASSGRGPSANYNEQFF. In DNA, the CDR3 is TGTGCCAGCAGCGGCAGGGGGCCTAGCGCAAATTACAATGAGCAGTTCTTC.

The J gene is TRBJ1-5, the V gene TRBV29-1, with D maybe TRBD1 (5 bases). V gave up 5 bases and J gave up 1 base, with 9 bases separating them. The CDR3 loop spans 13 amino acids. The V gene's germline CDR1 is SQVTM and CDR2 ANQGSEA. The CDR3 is CSVSGGSNQPQHF. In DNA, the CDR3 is TGCAGCGTTTCGGGGGGAAGCAATCAGCCCCAGCATTTT.

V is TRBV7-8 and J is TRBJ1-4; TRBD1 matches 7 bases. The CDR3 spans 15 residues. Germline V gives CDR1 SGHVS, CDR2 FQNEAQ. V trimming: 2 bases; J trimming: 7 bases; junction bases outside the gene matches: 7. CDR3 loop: CASSLIRGRGEKLFF. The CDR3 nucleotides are TGTGCCAGCAGCTTAATAAGGGGGCGCGGTGAAAAACTGTTTTTT.

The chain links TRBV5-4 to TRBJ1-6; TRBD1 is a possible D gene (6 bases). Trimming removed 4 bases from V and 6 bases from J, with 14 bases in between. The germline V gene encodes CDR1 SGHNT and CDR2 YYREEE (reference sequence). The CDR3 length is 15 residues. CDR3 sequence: CASSTGGHINSPLHF. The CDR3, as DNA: TGTGCCAGCAGCACTGGGGGACATATTAATTCACCCCTCCACTTT.

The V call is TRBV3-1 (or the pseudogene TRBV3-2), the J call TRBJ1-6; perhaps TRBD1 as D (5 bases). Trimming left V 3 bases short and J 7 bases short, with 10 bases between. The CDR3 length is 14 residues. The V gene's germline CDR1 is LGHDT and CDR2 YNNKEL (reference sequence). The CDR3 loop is CASSQANRNSPLHF. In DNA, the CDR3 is TGTGCCAGCAGCCAGGCCAACAGGAATTCACCCCTCCACTTT.

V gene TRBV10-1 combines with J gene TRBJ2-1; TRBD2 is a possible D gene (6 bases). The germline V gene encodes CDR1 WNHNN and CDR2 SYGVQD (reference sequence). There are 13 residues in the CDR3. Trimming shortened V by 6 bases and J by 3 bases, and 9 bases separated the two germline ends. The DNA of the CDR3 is TGCGCCAGCAGCCTGGACTACTACAATGAGCAGTTCTTC. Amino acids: CASSLDYYNEQFF.

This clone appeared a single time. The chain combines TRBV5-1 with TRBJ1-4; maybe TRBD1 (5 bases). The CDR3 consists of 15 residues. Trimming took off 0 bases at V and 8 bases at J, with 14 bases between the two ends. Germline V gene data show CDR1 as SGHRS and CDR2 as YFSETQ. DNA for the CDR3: TGCGCCAGCAGCTTGGACCTCTGGGCAGGGGAAAAACTGTTTTTT. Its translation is CASSLDLWAGEKLFF.

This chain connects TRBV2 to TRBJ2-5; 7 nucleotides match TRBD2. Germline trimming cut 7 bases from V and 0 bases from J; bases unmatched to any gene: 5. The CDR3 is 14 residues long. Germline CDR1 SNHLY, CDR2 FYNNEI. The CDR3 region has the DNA TGTGCCAGCATCACCGGGACTAACCAAGAGACCCAGTACTTC. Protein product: CASITGTNQETQYF.

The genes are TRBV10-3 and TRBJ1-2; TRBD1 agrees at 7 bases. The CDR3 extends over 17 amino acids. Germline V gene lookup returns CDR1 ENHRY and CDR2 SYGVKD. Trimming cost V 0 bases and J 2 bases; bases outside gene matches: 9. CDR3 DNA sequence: TGTGCCATCAGTGAGTCTCCGGGTGGGACAGAGAACTATGGCTACACCTTC. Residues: CAISESPGGTENYGYTF.

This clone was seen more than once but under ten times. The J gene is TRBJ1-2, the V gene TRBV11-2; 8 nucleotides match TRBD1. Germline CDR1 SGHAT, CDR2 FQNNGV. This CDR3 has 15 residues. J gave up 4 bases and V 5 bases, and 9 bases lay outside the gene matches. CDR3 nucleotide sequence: TGTGCCAGCAGCCCTAACTGGGGACAGGCCTATGGCTACACCTTC. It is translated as CASSPNWGQAYGYTF.

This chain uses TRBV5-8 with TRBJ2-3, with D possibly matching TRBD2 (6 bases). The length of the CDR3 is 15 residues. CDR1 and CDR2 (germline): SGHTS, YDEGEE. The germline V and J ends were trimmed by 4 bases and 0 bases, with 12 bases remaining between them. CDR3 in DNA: TGTGCCAGCAGCCCGGGGGACTGGAGCACAGATACGCAGTATTTT. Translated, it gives CASSPGDWSTDTQYF.

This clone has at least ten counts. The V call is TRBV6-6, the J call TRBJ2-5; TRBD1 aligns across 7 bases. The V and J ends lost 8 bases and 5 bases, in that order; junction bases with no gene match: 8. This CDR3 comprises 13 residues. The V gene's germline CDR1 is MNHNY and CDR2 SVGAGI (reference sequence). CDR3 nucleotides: TGTGCCAGCGGACAGGTGGAAGGGGAGACCCAGTACTTC. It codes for CASGQVEGETQYF.